The table lists the clone carrying this T cell receptor beta chain with a few counts. Its antigen is currently unknown. TCRdb fed the RT-PCR reads into MiXCR, producing one record per CDR3 protein. The sample holds over 400,000 distinct CDR3 sequences; 9.5% to 12% are singletons and the top ten take over 9.5%. The entry originates in a study of response to subunit inactivated influenza vaccine. Study-level points and caveats: After each seasonal influenza vaccination, few new T cells are recruited, the authors suggested.

The sample in question was PBMCs from blood, obtained 40 to 50 days after vaccination. This sequence originates from a middle-aged man who received an inactivated influenza vaccine.

As DNA, the CDR3 is TGTGCCAGCAGTCGACTAGCGGGGGGATCCTACGAGCAGTACTTC. It codes for CASSRLAGGSYEQYF. The rearrangement joins TRBV2 to TRBJ2-7, with 13 bases lining up with TRBD2. The CDR3 extends over 15 amino acids. Germline V lookup: CDR1 SNHLY, CDR2 FYNNEI. The V gene end was trimmed by 5 bases and the J gene end by 1 base; junction bases not matched to a gene: 2.